The entry that follows covers one T cell receptor (beta chain) sequence. Its antigen is undetermined. The data were taken from a study of response to subunit inactivated influenza vaccine. Findings of the study overall: T cells newly recruited by each seasonal influenza vaccination are few, the authors suggested.

After removal of 2 bases from V and 0 bases from J, the junction contained 12 bases not matched to a gene. The CDR3 consists of 17 residues. Germline V lookup: CDR1 DFQATT, CDR2 SNEGSKA (reference sequence). TCRdb reanalysed the RT-PCR reads using MiXCR and keeps one entry per CDR3 protein. The sample carries roughly 180,000 distinct CDR3 sequences, roughly 8.7% recorded once. The specimen was non-naive T cells sorted from PBMCs, collected on the day of vaccination. This clonotype was sampled from a man aged 45-60 years who received an inactivated influenza vaccine. This chain links TRBV20-1 with TRBJ2-5, with TRBD2 matching 7 bases. The CDR3 protein is CSARPMIAGRYQETQYF. CDR3 coding DNA: TGCAGTGCTAGACCCATGATAGCGGGCCGGTACCAAGAGACCCAGTACTTC.